This T cell receptor beta chain was identified in a study of T cell responses to AZD1222 COVID-19 vaccine. Study background: Pooling was applied to second doses at about 4 or about 12 weeks. The study, taken as a whole, reports: Clonal diversity was possibly underestimated, and white British individuals and females predominated among donors. Recipients of AZD1222 seropositive at baseline numbered only 6 or 7.

Points on this clone: Its antigen is unidentified.

The method was immunoSEQ multiplex PCR; TCRdb's version includes in-frame clones alone and lacks a portion of them. The data show about 100,000 clones, about 89% seen once. The germline V gene has CDR1 SGHDT and CDR2 YYEEEE. V dropped 3 bases and J dropped 4 bases, with 8 bases sitting between them. The CDR3 is 12 residues long. Sequenced material: peripheral blood, taken on day 0 of AZD1222 vaccination. J is TRBJ2-7 and V is TRBV5-6, with D tentatively TRBD1 (6 bases). This receptor was taken from an adult in good health. CDR3 sequence reads: CASSSTGYEQYF. In nucleotides, the CDR3 is TGTGCCAGCAGCTCGACAGGTTACGAGCAGTACTTC.